This T cell receptor beta chain was profiled in a study of monozygotic twins with inflammatory bowel disease. Study outcomes and limitations: IBD patients showed reduced TCRbeta diversity (inverse Simpson) versus healthy co-twins.

UMIs containing a 6-nucleotide sample barcode were added via template switching. PCR of TCRalpha and TCRbeta cDNA was nested, with two rounds of around 16 and 10 cycles. TCRdb reprocessed the 5' RACE reads and stores each CDR3 protein as one record, lacking DNA. Reported are 400,000 to 500,000 distinct CDR3 sequences; the ten largest clones contain 2% to 3%. A note on this clonotype: Its matching antigen is unknown.

Per the germline V gene, CDR1 is SGHRS and CDR2 is YFSETQ. The CDR3 loop spans 14 amino acids. This receptor was identified in a human donor with ulcerative colitis or Crohn's disease, or a healthy co-twin of an affected twin (not recorded which). This chain joins TRBV5-1 and TRBJ1-5; the D call of TRBD1 rests on TCRdb alone, since no DNA is present to check it. Sequencing was performed on blood. The CDR3 spells CASSDGQVNQPQHF.